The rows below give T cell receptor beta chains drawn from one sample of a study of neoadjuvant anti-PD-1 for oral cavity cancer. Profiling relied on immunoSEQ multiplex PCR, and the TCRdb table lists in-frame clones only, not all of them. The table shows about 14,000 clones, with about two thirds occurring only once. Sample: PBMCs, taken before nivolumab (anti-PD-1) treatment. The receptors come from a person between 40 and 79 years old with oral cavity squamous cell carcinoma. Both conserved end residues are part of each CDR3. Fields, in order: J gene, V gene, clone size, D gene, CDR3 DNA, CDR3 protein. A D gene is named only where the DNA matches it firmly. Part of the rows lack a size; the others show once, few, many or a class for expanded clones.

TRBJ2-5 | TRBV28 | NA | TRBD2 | TGTGCCAGCAGCCAGGGACTAGCGGGAGGGCGAGAGACCCAGTACTTC | CASSQGLAGGRETQYF
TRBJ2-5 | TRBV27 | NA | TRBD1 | TGTGCCAGCAGACCCATCCAATTCGCCCAGACAGGGAACTCCCAAGAGACCCAGTACTTC | CASRPIQFAQTGNSQETQYF
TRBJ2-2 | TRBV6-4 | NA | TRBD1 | TGTGCCAGCAGTGAAGGGGGACAGGGACCCGGGGAGCTGTTTTTT | CASSEGGQGPGELFF
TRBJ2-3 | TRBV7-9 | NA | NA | TGTGCCAGCAGCTTAGTCAGTTCCTCTAGCACAGATACGCAGTATTTT | CASSLVSSSSTDTQYF
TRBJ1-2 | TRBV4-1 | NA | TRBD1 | TGCGCCAGCAGGCAGGGACAGGGACGAACCTATGGCTACACCTTC | CASRQGQGRTYGYTF
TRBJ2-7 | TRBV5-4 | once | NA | TGTGCCAGCAACCTAGGGGGTGCCTGGGACCAGGCCCACGAGCAGTACTTC | CASNLGGAWDQAHEQYF
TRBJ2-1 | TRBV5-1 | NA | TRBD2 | TGCGCCAGCAGCCGAACGACCCCGGGACTAGCGAGAAGCTCCTACAATGAGCAGTTCTTC | CASSRTTPGLARSSYNEQFF
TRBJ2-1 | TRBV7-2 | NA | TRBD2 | TGTGCCAGCAGAGGCGGGGGAAGGTACAATGAGCAGTTCTTC | CASRGGGRYNEQFF
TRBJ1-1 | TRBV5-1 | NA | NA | TGCGCCAGCAGCTTAGAGGGGTCCCGGGGGATAAACTTT | CASSLEGSRGINF
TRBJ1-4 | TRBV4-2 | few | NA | TGTGCCAGCAGCCAAGAAGGGGGGCTTGGTGAAAAACTGTTTTTT | CASSQEGGLGEKLFF
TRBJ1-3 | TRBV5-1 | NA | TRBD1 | TGCGCCAGCAGCACTGGACAGGGGGCGCCCGGAAACACCATATATTTT | CASSTGQGAPGNTIYF
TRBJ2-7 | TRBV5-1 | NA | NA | TGCGCCAGCAGCATATTCTCCTACGAGCAGTACTTC | CASSIFSYEQYF
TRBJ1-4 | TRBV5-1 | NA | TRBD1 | TGCGCCAGCAGCCGAGGGACAGGGGCAACTAATGAAAAACTGTTTTTT | CASSRGTGATNEKLFF
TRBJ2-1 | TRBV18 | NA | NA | TGTGCCAGCTCACCCTTCCGGGACCACAATGAGCAGTTCTTC | CASSPFRDHNEQFF
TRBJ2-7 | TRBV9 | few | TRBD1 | TGTGCCAGCAGCCCTCCCGGGACAGGGACCTACGAGCAGTACTTC | CASSPPGTGTYEQYF
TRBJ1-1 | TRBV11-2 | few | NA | TGTGCCAGCAGCCCCGGGGGAGAAAACACTGAAGCTTTCTTT | CASSPGGENTEAFF
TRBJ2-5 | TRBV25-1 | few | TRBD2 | TGTGCCAGCAGTGCGGGGACTAGCATTTGGGAGACCCAGTACTTC | CASSAGTSIWETQYF
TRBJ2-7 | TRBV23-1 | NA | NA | TGCGCCAGCATCTTGGGCAGGGACTTC | CASILGRDF
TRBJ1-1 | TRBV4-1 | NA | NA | TGCGCCAGCAGCCAAGTCTCGGGAGGAATTGAAGCTTTCTTT | CASSQVSGGIEAFF
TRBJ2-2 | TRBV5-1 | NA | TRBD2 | TGCGCCAGCAGCTTGGGACTAGCGGGATACTTGGGGAACACCGGGGAGCTGTTTTTT | CASSLGLAGYLGNTGELFF
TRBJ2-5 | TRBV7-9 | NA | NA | TGTGCCAGCAGCTTAGCTTGGGGGATCGGGGAGACCCAGTACTTC | CASSLAWGIGETQYF
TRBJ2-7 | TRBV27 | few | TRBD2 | TGTGCCAGCAGTTGGGGCAGGGAGGGCGAGCAGTACTTC | CASSWGREGEQYF
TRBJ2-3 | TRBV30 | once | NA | TGTGCCTGGAGTGTAGTCTATTCGGGGGGCCGGGACTTCACAGATACGCAGTATTTT | CAWSVVYSGGRDFTDTQYF
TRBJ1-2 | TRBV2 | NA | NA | TGTGCCAGCAGAACCGGGGCTTTCTCTAACTATGGCTACACCTTC | CASRTGAFSNYGYTF
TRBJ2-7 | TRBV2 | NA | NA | TGTGCCAGCAGGGGGACTTTCTCCTACGAGCAGTACTTC | CASRGTFSYEQYF
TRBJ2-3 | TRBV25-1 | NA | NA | TGTGCCAGCAGTGACTGGACAGCAGTTCCGGATACGCAGTATTTT | CASSDWTAVPDTQYF
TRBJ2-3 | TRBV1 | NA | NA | TGCACCAGCAGCCAACTTACTAGCGGGGGGGCCGTAGATACGCAGTATTTT | CTSSQLTSGGAVDTQYF
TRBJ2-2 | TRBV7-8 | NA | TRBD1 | TGTGCCAGCAGCGGGTACAGGGGGCGAACCGGGGAGCTGTTTTTT | CASSGYRGRTGELFF
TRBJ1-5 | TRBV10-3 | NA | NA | TGTGCCACCACCGGAGGGACGGAGAGCAATCAGCCCCAGCATTTT | CATTGGTESNQPQHF
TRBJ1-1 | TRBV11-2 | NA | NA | TGTGCCAGCAGCTTCCCGGGACAAGTGTTGAACACTGAAGCTTTCTTT | CASSFPGQVLNTEAFF
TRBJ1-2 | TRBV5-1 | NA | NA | TGCGCCAGCAGCTTTTTGCAGACCGTAGGGGGCTACACCTTC | CASSFLQTVGGYTF
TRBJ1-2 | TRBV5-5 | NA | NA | TGTGCCAGCAGCTTCGGTATCCATGGCTACACCTTC | CASSFGIHGYTF
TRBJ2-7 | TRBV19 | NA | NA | TGTGCCAGCAGTATAACCCCGCTAGGCGGGGTCAGATACGAGCAGTACTTC | CASSITPLGGVRYEQYF
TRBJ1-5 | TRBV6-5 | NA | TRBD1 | TGTGCCAGCAGCCCCGGGACAGGGGTTACTCAGCCCCAGCATTTT | CASSPGTGVTQPQHF
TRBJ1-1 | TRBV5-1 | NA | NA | TGCGCCAGCAGCTTGGGCTTCGGAACGGCTGAAGCTTTCTTT | CASSLGFGTAEAFF
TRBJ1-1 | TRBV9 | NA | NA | TGTGCCAGCAGCGTAGGCCCCCTGCAGTGGGACACTGAAGCTTTCTTT | CASSVGPLQWDTEAFF
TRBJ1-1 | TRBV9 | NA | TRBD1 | TGTGCCAGCAGCGGCCGGGGCCCAGGGGGGAACACTGAAGCTTTCTTT | CASSGRGPGGNTEAFF
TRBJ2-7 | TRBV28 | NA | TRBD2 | TGTGCCAGCAGTCCCCCCGGTCCTAGCGGTTCCTACGAGCAGTACTTC | CASSPPGPSGSYEQYF
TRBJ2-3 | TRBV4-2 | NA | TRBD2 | TGTGCCAGCAGCCAAGCCTCACTAGCGGGGGGGCTAGATACGCAGTATTTT | CASSQASLAGGLDTQYF
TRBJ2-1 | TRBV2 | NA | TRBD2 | TGTGCCAGCACGGGCGGGAGTAATGAGCAGTTCTTC | CASTGGSNEQFF
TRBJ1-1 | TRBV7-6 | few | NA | TGTGCCAGCAGCCTACAGGGCACGAACACTGAAGCTTTCTTT | CASSLQGTNTEAFF
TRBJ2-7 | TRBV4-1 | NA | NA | TGCGCCAGCAGCTTACAGGCTCTACCGGGACTTTCCTACGAGCAGTACTTC | CASSLQALPGLSYEQYF
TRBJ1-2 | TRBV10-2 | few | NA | TGCGCCAGCGGAGTACAGGTTTTCGGAGGCTACACCTTC | CASGVQVFGGYTF
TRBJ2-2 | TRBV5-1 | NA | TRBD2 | TGCGCCAGCAGCTGGACTAGCACGGAGGACACCGGGGAGCTGTTTTTT | CASSWTSTEDTGELFF
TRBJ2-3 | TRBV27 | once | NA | TGTGCCAGCAGTTTCTCCCGCACAGATACGCAGTATTTT | CASSFSRTDTQYF
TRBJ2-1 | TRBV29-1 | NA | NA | TGCAGCGTTCAGGGGTACCATGAGCAGTTCTTC | CSVQGYHEQFF
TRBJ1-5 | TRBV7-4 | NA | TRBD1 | TGTGCCAGCAGCTTCCCCACAGGGGGCAGTGGCAATCAGCCCCAGCATTTT | CASSFPTGGSGNQPQHF
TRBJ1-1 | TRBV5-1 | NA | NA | TGCGCCAGCAGCTCTCCCAGCACTGAAGCTTTCTTT | CASSSPSTEAFF
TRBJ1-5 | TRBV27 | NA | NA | TGTGCCAGCAGTTTAAGCAGAAATCAGCCCCAGCATTTT | CASSLSRNQPQHF
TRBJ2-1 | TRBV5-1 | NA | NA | TGCGCCAGCAGCTTGGTTTCAGCCTACAATGAGCAGTTCTTC | CASSLVSAYNEQFF